This paragraph covers one T cell receptor beta chain sequence. The antigen is unknown. This specimen comes from a study of vaccination and CD4 T cells after COVID-19. The treatment denotes: roughly ten-day PBMC culture with coronavirus spike peptide pools or control peptides (ViraFEST assay). First, ViraFEST expanded antigen-specific T cells with peptide pools, and next it sequenced the TCRs. The CDR3 is 14 amino acids. Germline V gives CDR1 SGHAT, CDR2 FQDESV (reference sequence). Cultured CD4+ T cell DNA underwent sequencing with the Oncomine TCR Beta short-read assay. Researchers extracted genomic DNA from CD4+ T cells that had been cultured. Using its own MiXCR run on the PCR reads, TCRdb lists one record per CDR3 protein. The data contain some 17,000 distinct CDR3 sequences, around 43% of them singletons. Findings and limits, study-wide: Looking at convalescent patients, 304 of their 307 vaccine-specific clones were spike mono-reactive. Only post-vaccination samples contained a median roughly 90% of the reactive clones in convalescent patients.

The chain recombines TRBV11-1 with TRBJ2-4; the D gene is possibly TRBD1 (5 bases). The tail of the sequence fits TRBJ2-7 better, so the J call may be wrong. This receptor was taken from a human donor who received a COVID-19 vaccine. This specimen was CD4+ T cells from blood, cultured in vitro, taken before SARS-CoV-2 vaccination. The CDR3 DNA reads as TGTGCCAGCAGCTTTACAGGCACATCCTACGAGCAGTACTTC. Translated, it gives CASSFTGTSYEQYF.